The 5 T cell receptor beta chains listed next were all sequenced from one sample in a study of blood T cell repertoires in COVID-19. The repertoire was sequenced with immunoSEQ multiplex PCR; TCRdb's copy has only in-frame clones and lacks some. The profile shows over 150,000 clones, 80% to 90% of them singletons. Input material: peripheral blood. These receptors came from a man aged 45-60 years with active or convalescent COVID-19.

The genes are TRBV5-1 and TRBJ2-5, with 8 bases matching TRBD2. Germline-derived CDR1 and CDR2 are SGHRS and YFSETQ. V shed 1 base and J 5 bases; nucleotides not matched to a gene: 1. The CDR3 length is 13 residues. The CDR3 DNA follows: TGCGCCAGCAGCTTGCCGGGGGGGGAGACCCAGTACTTC. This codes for CASSLPGGETQYF. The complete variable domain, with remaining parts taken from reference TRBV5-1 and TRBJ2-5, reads KAGVTQTPRYLIKTRGQQVTLSCSPISGHRSVSWYQQTPGQGLQFLFEYFSETQRNKGNFPGRFSGRQFSNSRSEMNVSTLELGDSALYLCASSLPGGETQYFGPGTRLLVL.

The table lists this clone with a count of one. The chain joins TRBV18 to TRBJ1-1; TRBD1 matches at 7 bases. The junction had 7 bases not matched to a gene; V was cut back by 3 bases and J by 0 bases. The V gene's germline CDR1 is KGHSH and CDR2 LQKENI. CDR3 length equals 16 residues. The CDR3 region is CASSPQRGLMNTEAFF. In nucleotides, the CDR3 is TGTGCCAGCTCACCTCAGAGGGGGCTTATGAACACTGAAGCTTTCTTT.

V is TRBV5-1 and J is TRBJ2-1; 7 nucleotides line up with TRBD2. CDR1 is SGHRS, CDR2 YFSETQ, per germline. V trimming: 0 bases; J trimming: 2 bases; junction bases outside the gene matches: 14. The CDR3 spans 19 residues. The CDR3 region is CASSLVSFERGRPYNEQFF. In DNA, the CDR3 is TGCGCCAGCAGCTTGGTTAGTTTTGAGCGGGGCCGACCCTACAATGAGCAGTTCTTC.

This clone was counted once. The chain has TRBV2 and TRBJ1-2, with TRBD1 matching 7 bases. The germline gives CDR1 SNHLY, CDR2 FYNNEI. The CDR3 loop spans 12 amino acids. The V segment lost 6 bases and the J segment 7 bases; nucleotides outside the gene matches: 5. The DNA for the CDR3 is TGTGCCAGCAGGGCAGGGGGTAGTGGCTACACCTTC. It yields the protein CASRAGGSGYTF.

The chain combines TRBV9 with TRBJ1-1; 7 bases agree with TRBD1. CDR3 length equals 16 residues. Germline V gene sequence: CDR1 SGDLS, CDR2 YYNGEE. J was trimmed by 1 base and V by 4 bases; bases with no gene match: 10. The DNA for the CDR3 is TGTGCCAGCAGCCCCCGTGGGGACAGTCCGAACACTGAAGCTTTCTTT. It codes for CASSPRGDSPNTEAFF.